The 2 T cell receptor beta chains below come from one sample, sequenced in a study of CD8+CD57+ T cells in acquired aplastic anemia. According to the study, genomic DNA was the template for TCR beta VDJ and CDR3 profiling. TCRdb recomputed calls from the reads with MiXCR, one row per CDR3 protein. The sample carries approximately 170,000 distinct CDR3 sequences, about 64% recorded once. The material sequenced was sorted CD4+, CD8+, or CD8+CD57+ T cells (not recorded which) from PBMCs. The receptors here all came from a human donor in good health.

The CDR3 here is CASSWTGSGNTIYF. DNA for the CDR3: TGTGCCAGCAGCTGGACAGGCTCTGGAAACACCATATATTTT. The V and J genes are TRBV2 and TRBJ1-3, with 7 nucleotides matching TRBD1. With V trimmed by 6 bases and J by 0 bases, 2 bases remained unmatched. Germline CDR1 is SNHLY and CDR2 is FYNNEI. The CDR3 runs to 14 residues.

This clonotype was seen only a few times. The chain joins TRBV18 to TRBJ2-7; tentative D call: TRBD1 (6 bases). Trimming removed 0 bases from V and 3 bases from J, with 6 bases in between. Germline V gene lookup returns CDR1 KGHSH and CDR2 LQKENI. The CDR3 runs 13 residues. CDR3 DNA: TGTGCCAGCTCACCACCGGACAGCTACGAGCAGTACTTC. Amino acid sequence: CASSPPDSYEQYF.